Described below is a single TCR beta chain sequence and its context. Antigen specificity is unknown. The CDR3 runs 13 residues. The trim removed 6 bases at V and 8 bases at J, leaving 6 bases unmatched. Germline V gives CDR1 MNHEY, CDR2 SVGEGT. This specimen comes from a study of T cell repertoires in cytomegalovirus infection. Looking at the study overall: It can be stated that public TCR beta signatures indicated CMV infection as well as a matching HLA type.

Each CDR3 protein is one row after TCRdb ran MiXCR on the reads. The table includes hundreds of thousands of distinct CDR3 sequences, approximately 31% detected once. Study-wide findings and caveats: Cumulated frequencies of public TCR beta families served to identify carriers of CMV plus the relevant HLA.

This receptor was identified in a human donor in good health (CMV status not recorded). Some clones in this sample may be carry-over from other donors' samples. This sample comprised cultured CD8+ T cells from PBMCs, obtained from culture after CMV antigen stimulation. The rearrangement links TRBV6-2 or TRBV6-3 to TRBJ1-2, with TRBD1 matching over 10 bases. The CDR3 coding sequence is TGTGCCAGCAGGGGGGACAGGGGTGTCGGCTACACCTTC. Translating it yields CASRGDRGVGYTF.